This TCR beta chain was captured in a study of blood T cell repertoires in COVID-19. Study information: The United States, Italy and Spain provided the acute and convalescent COVID-19 samples. PBMCs, B-cell-depleted T cells, or T cells provided the cDNA or gDNA that made up the material.

The Seattle patients, enrolled during active infection, were followed longitudinally. Germline V gene data show CDR1 as SEHNR and CDR2 as FQNEAQ (reference sequence). There are 11 residues in the CDR3. V lost 5 bases and J 9 bases, leaving 8 bases between the germline ends. Sequenced by immunoSEQ multiplex PCR; TCRdb stores in-frame clones only, minus some. The data show 450,000 or so clones, 80% to 90% seen once. This receptor was taken from a man aged 18 to 35 with COVID-19, enrolled during active disease. The chain uses TRBV7-9 and TRBJ2-1, with D hard to call. The sequenced sample was peripheral blood. CDR3 bases: TGTGCCAGCAGCCAAATCGGTGAGCAGTTCTTC. The encoded protein is CASSQIGEQFF.